A selection of T cell receptor beta chains follows, all from one sample in a study of blood T cell repertoires in COVID-19. TCRdb's copy holds only in-frame clones and misses some; the assay was immunoSEQ multiplex PCR. The table records over 200,000 clones, less than 90% of them present only once. Material: peripheral blood. These receptors were obtained from a woman aged 80 or over with active or convalescent COVID-19. The CDR3 runs from the conserved cysteine through the conserved F or W. The order of the fields is D gene, clone size, J gene, V gene, CDR3 protein, CDR3 DNA. The D gene is left open where the match is weak. Only some rows state a clone size, as once, few, many or a class for expanded clones.

D: .
size: .
J: TRBJ1-4
V: TRBV7-9
CDR3: CASSLGRTNEKLFF
DNA: TGTGCCAGCAGCCTGGGGAGAACTAATGAAAAACTGTTTTTT

D: .
size: .
J: TRBJ1-1
V: TRBV12-3/TRBV12-4
CDR3: CASSRDKVTEAFF
DNA: TGTGCCAGCAGCCGGGACAAGGTCACTGAAGCTTTCTTT

D: .
size: .
J: TRBJ2-1
V: TRBV2
CDR3: CASSDRAERQFF
DNA: TGTGCCAGCAGTGATCGAGCGGAGAGGCAGTTCTTC

D: TRBD2
size: .
J: TRBJ2-3
V: TRBV19
CDR3: CASTDGGLAGATDTQYF
DNA: TGTGCCAGTACCGATGGGGGATTAGCGGGGGCCACAGATACGCAGTATTTT

D: TRBD1
size: .
J: TRBJ2-5
V: TRBV7-9
CDR3: CASSPGQGAQEETQYF
DNA: TGTGCCAGCAGCCCCGGACAGGGGGCGCAAGAAGAGACCCAGTACTTC

D: .
size: .
J: TRBJ2-2
V: TRBV5-6
CDR3: CASSFWSTGELFF
DNA: TGTGCCAGCAGCTTTTGGAGCACCGGGGAGCTGTTTTTT

D: .
size: few
J: TRBJ2-7
V: TRBV11-3
CDR3: CASSLGYGPYEQYF
DNA: TGTGCCAGCAGCTTAGGTTACGGTCCCTACGAGCAGTACTTC

D: .
size: few
J: TRBJ1-2
V: TRBV4-2
CDR3: CASSQEGRPLYGYTF
DNA: TGTGCCAGCAGCCAAGAGGGCAGGCCTCTCTATGGCTACACCTTC

D: .
size: .
J: TRBJ1-2
V: TRBV28
CDR3: CASRQLFPGFSYGYTF
DNA: TGTGCCAGCAGACAATTATTCCCAGGGTTTAGCTATGGCTACACCTTC

D: .
size: .
J: TRBJ2-5
V: TRBV4-2
CDR3: CASSQEYWGGGETQYF
DNA: TGTGCCAGCAGCCAAGAGTACTGGGGGGGCGGGGAGACCCAGTACTTC

D: TRBD1
size: few
J: TRBJ1-5
V: TRBV2
CDR3: CASSRDRANQPQHF
DNA: TGTGCCAGCAGCCGGGACAGGGCTAATCAGCCCCAGCATTTT

D: .
size: .
J: TRBJ1-1
V: TRBV7-2
CDR3: CASSFRSTGITEAFF
DNA: TGTGCCAGCAGCTTTCGGTCGACAGGTATCACTGAAGCTTTCTTT

D: .
size: .
J: TRBJ2-6
V: TRBV9
CDR3: CASSVDGVTGANVLTF
DNA: TGTGCCAGCAGCGTAGATGGAGTAACTGGGGCCAACGTCCTGACTTTC

D: .
size: once
J: TRBJ1-2
V: TRBV28
CDR3: CASSPLGGLNGYTF
DNA: TGTGCCAGCAGTCCCCTAGGGGGTTTGAATGGCTACACCTTC

D: TRBD1
size: .
J: TRBJ2-5
V: TRBV7-7
CDR3: CASSLVLGGKETQYF
DNA: TGTGCTAGCAGCTTAGTTTTAGGGGGCAAGGAGACCCAGTACTTC

D: .
size: .
J: TRBJ2-3
V: TRBV2
CDR3: CASKLESTDTQYF
DNA: TGTGCCAGCAAACTAGAAAGCACAGATACGCAGTATTTT

D: .
size: .
J: TRBJ2-2
V: TRBV18
CDR3: CASSPGQNTGELFF
DNA: TGTGCCAGCTCACCGGGACAGAACACCGGGGAGCTGTTTTTT

D: TRBD1
size: .
J: TRBJ2-5
V: TRBV6-4
CDR3: CASSDSERTGAYQETQYF
DNA: TGTGCCAGCAGTGACTCGGAGAGGACAGGGGCTTATCAAGAGACCCAGTACTTC

D: .
size: .
J: TRBJ1-1
V: TRBV7-2
CDR3: CASSDRPNTEAFF
DNA: TGTGCCAGTTCGGACAGACCGAACACTGAAGCTTTCTTT

D: TRBD1
size: .
J: TRBJ1-2
V: TRBV5-4
CDR3: CASSFDRGYGYTF
DNA: TGTGCCAGCAGCTTTGACAGGGGGTATGGCTACACCTTC

D: TRBD1
size: .
J: TRBJ1-1
V: TRBV27
CDR3: CASNTRQGAPDTEAFF
DNA: TGTGCCAGCAACACAAGACAGGGGGCTCCGGACACTGAAGCTTTCTTT

D: .
size: .
J: TRBJ2-7
V: TRBV19
CDR3: CATGGGPYEQYF
DNA: TGTGCCACTGGCGGGGGCCCCTACGAGCAGTACTTC

D: TRBD1
size: once
J: TRBJ2-6
V: TRBV29-1
CDR3: CSVPGTGGAGANVLTF
DNA: TGCAGCGTGCCGGGGACAGGGGGCGCTGGGGCCAACGTCCTGACTTTC

D: TRBD1
size: .
J: TRBJ2-7
V: TRBV5-5
CDR3: CASSFGLGQGVYEQYF
DNA: TGTGCCAGCAGCTTCGGTTTGGGACAGGGGGTGTACGAGCAGTACTTC

D: .
size: once
J: TRBJ2-7
V: TRBV18
CDR3: CASSPGGGEQYF
DNA: TGTGCCAGCTCACCAGGGGGAGGCGAGCAGTACTTC

D: TRBD1
size: .
J: TRBJ2-5
V: TRBV11-2
CDR3: CASSLGGTGTGETQYF
DNA: TGTGCCAGCAGCTTAGGAGGGACAGGGACGGGTGAGACCCAGTACTTC

D: TRBD2
size: .
J: TRBJ2-3
V: TRBV7-2
CDR3: CASSLVAGGSDTQYF
DNA: TGTGCCAGCAGCTTAGTGGCGGGGGGCTCAGATACGCAGTATTTT

D: TRBD2
size: .
J: TRBJ2-7
V: TRBV4-3
CDR3: CASSQGTSGRAGEQYF
DNA: TGCGCCAGCAGCCAAGGGACTAGCGGGAGGGCGGGCGAGCAGTACTTC

D: TRBD1
size: .
J: TRBJ1-5
V: TRBV4-3
CDR3: CASSLSGQGRKQPQHF
DNA: TGCGCCAGCAGCCTTTCAGGACAGGGACGAAAACAGCCCCAGCATTTT

D: .
size: once
J: TRBJ1-3
V: TRBV7-2
CDR3: CASSTLTARSGNTIYF
DNA: TGTGCCAGCAGCACCTTGACAGCTCGCTCTGGAAACACCATATATTTT

D: TRBD2
size: .
J: TRBJ2-7
V: TRBV6-5
CDR3: CASGALGLENYEQYF
DNA: TGTGCCAGCGGCGCACTCGGACTAGAAAACTACGAGCAGTACTTC

D: .
size: .
J: TRBJ1-2
V: TRBV18
CDR3: CASSPQRPGGNGYTF
DNA: TGTGCCAGCTCACCACAAAGGCCGGGGGGAAATGGCTACACCTTC

D: .
size: .
J: TRBJ1-1
V: TRBV25-1
CDR3: CASSAAPGQNTEAFF
DNA: TGTGCCAGCAGTGCTGCCCCAGGGCAGAACACTGAAGCTTTCTTT

D: TRBD1
size: .
J: TRBJ1-5
V: TRBV7-9
CDR3: CASRRDSNQPQHF
DNA: TGTGCCAGCAGAAGGGACAGTAATCAGCCCCAGCATTTT

D: .
size: .
J: TRBJ2-1
V: TRBV19
CDR3: CASMGQGSNEQFF
DNA: TGTGCCAGTATGGGGCAGGGAAGCAATGAGCAGTTCTTC

D: .
size: .
J: TRBJ2-1
V: TRBV6-2/TRBV6-3
CDR3: CASSDTSIEQFF
DNA: TGTGCCAGCAGTGACACTAGCATTGAGCAGTTCTTC

D: .
size: once
J: TRBJ1-2
V: TRBV11-2
CDR3: CASSFDSNYGYTF
DNA: TGTGCCAGCAGCTTCGACAGTAACTATGGCTACACCTTC

D: .
size: .
J: TRBJ2-7
V: TRBV23-1
CDR3: CASGLEQTSSSYEQYF
DNA: TGCGCCAGCGGTCTGGAACAGACCTCCTCTTCCTACGAGCAGTACTTC

D: TRBD2
size: .
J: TRBJ2-2
V: TRBV19
CDR3: CASSRTSGKAGELFF
DNA: TGTGCCAGTAGCCGTACTAGCGGGAAGGCCGGGGAGCTGTTTTTT

D: TRBD2
size: .
J: TRBJ2-5
V: TRBV4-3
CDR3: CASSLGTSGSAETQYF
DNA: TGCGCCAGCAGCCTAGGGACTAGCGGGAGCGCGGAGACCCAGTACTTC

D: TRBD2
size: .
J: TRBJ2-2
V: TRBV30
CDR3: CAWSRTSLNGELFF
DNA: TGTGCCTGGAGTCGGACTAGCTTAAACGGGGAGCTGTTTTTT

D: .
size: .
J: TRBJ2-7
V: TRBV5-3
CDR3: CARSLGTYEQYF
DNA: TGTGCCAGAAGCTTGGGGACTTACGAGCAGTACTTC

D: TRBD1
size: .
J: TRBJ1-2
V: TRBV20-1
CDR3: CSASPPGQGGDGYTF
DNA: TGCAGTGCTAGTCCTCCGGGACAGGGGGGTGATGGCTACACCTTC

D: TRBD1
size: .
J: TRBJ1-1
V: TRBV7-2
CDR3: CASSLGDRINTEAFF
DNA: TGTGCCAGCAGCTTAGGGGACAGAATCAACACTGAAGCTTTCTTT

D: .
size: .
J: TRBJ1-1
V: TRBV18
CDR3: CASSETLNTEAFF
DNA: TGTGCCAGCTCCGAGACACTGAACACTGAAGCTTTCTTT

D: .
size: .
J: TRBJ2-1
V: TRBV11-2
CDR3: CASSLDSGLYNEQFF
DNA: TGTGCCAGCAGCTTAGATAGCGGACTCTACAATGAGCAGTTCTTC

D: TRBD2
size: .
J: TRBJ2-1
V: TRBV7-2
CDR3: CASSSGLAGGHNEQFF
DNA: TGTGCCAGCAGCTCGGGACTAGCGGGAGGTCACAATGAGCAGTTCTTC

D: TRBD2
size: .
J: TRBJ2-2
V: TRBV7-2
CDR3: CASSPSAIAGRSGELFF
DNA: TGTGCCAGCAGCCCCTCGGCGATAGCGGGAAGGTCCGGGGAGCTGTTTTTT

D: TRBD1
size: .
J: TRBJ2-1
V: TRBV4-3
CDR3: CASSHEAGGLLNEQFF
DNA: TGCGCCAGCAGCCATGAAGCAGGGGGCTTACTCAATGAGCAGTTCTTC

D: TRBD1
size: .
J: TRBJ1-2
V: TRBV7-9
CDR3: CASTLGQGVDYGYTF
DNA: TGTGCCAGCACCCTAGGACAGGGGGTCGACTATGGCTACACCTTC

D: .
size: .
J: TRBJ1-2
V: TRBV2
CDR3: CASSEAGRSYGYTF
DNA: TGTGCCAGCAGTGAAGCGGGCAGATCCTATGGCTACACCTTC